The 3 T cell receptor beta chains in this list originate from one sample, sequenced in a study of blood T cell repertoires in COVID-19. TCRdb's table, derived via immunoSEQ multiplex PCR, lists solely in-frame clones and lacks some. The data show over 100,000 clones, approximately 84% seen once. Sequenced material: peripheral blood. These receptors were collected from a human donor in a cohort sampled during active COVID-19.

The rearrangement uses TRBV4-3 and TRBJ1-1; D is possibly TRBD1 (5 bases). The ends were cut back, 0 bases at V and 0 bases at J, with 14 bases in the middle. The germline CDR1 and CDR2 sequences are LGHNA and YSLEER. The CDR3 extends over 17 amino acids. The CDR3 sequence is CASSQDIRGSMNTEAFF. In nucleotides, the CDR3 is TGCGCCAGCAGCCAAGATATAAGGGGAAGCATGAACACTGAAGCTTTCTTT.

Regarding this clone: The junction departs from germline at one end; a sequencing error may be responsible. The chain joins TRBV5-1 to TRBJ2-7; 8 bases agree with TRBD1. Germline CDR1 reads SGHRS; CDR2 reads YFSETQ. The CDR3 is 16 amino acids. The CDR3 here is CASSSAWAGGSHEQYF. CDR3 nucleotide sequence: TGCGCCAGCAGCTCTGCGTGGGCAGGGGGCTCCCACGAGCAGTACTTC. Together with reference TRBV5-1 and TRBJ2-7, the CDR3 gives the full variable domain: KAGVTQTPRYLIKTRGQQVTLSCSPISGHRSVSWYQQTPGQGLQFLFEYFSETQRNKGNFPGRFSGRQFSNSRSEMNVSTLELGDSALYLCASSSAWAGGSHEQYFGPGTRLTVT.

The chain combines TRBV5-1 with TRBJ1-2; TRBD1 agrees at 8 bases. The V segment lost 0 bases and the J segment 4 bases; nucleotides outside the gene matches: 8. The CDR3 runs to 16 residues. Germline values: CDR1 SGHRS, CDR2 YFSETQ. The CDR3 nucleotides are TGCGCCAGCAGCTTGGCTGGGGTAGGACAGGGCTATGGCTACACCTTC. Its protein is CASSLAGVGQGYGYTF. Drawing the rest from reference TRBV5-1 and TRBJ1-2, the complete variable domain is KAGVTQTPRYLIKTRGQQVTLSCSPISGHRSVSWYQQTPGQGLQFLFEYFSETQRNKGNFPGRFSGRQFSNSRSEMNVSTLELGDSALYLCASSLAGVGQGYGYTFGSGTRLTVV.